The 13 T cell receptor beta chains presented below share a single source sample, sequenced in a study of shared clonotypes between healthy human individuals. Naive CD8 populations comprised CD45RO-negative cells positively selected for CCR7, excluding terminally differentiated effector memory CD45RA+ cells. Measured with immunoSEQ multiplex PCR; TCRdb has only the in-frame clones, and not every one. The table records about 2.1 million clones, about 92% of them present only once. What was sequenced was naive CD8+ T cells from PBMCs. All receptors derive from a man between 18 and 35 years old in good health. Some clones in this sample may be carry-over from other donors' samples.

This chain joins TRBV9 and TRBJ1-4; D perhaps matches TRBD1 (5 bases). The CDR3 is 14 amino acids. Trimming removed 3 bases at V and 2 bases at J, with 8 bases between. Per the germline V gene, CDR1 is SGDLS and CDR2 is YYNGEE. CDR3 in DNA: TGTGCCAGCAGCGACCGGGACACTAATGAAAAACTGTTTTTT. Translated, it gives CASSDRDTNEKLFF.

The chain carries TRBV27 and TRBJ2-1; TRBD2 is a possible D gene (6 bases). Germline V gene sequence: CDR1 MNHEY, CDR2 SMNVEV (reference sequence). V lost 7 bases and J 1 base, leaving 17 bases between the germline ends. The CDR3 is 16 residues long. This CDR3 is CASTSRDGTSYNEQFF. The CDR3 DNA reads as TGTGCCAGCACTTCCCGAGACGGGACTTCCTACAATGAGCAGTTCTTC.

V gene TRBV28 combines with J gene TRBJ2-3; D is perhaps TRBD1 (8 bases). Germline V lookup: CDR1 MDHEN, CDR2 SYDVKM. V was clipped by 4 bases and J by 6 bases, with 23 bases between them. This CDR3 comprises 17 residues. CDR3 region: CASSSPPDREGFDTQYF. In DNA, the CDR3 is TGTGCCAGCAGTTCACCCCCGGACAGGGAGGGCTTCGATACGCAGTATTTT.

The chain links TRBV15 to TRBJ2-1; the D is unclear. The CDR3 contains 16 residues. Deletions cut 3 bases from V and 0 bases from J, with 12 bases between. CDR1 is LNHNV and CDR2 is YYDKDF in the germline V gene (reference sequence). CDR3 residues: CATSSRLGPSYNEQFF. The CDR3 DNA is TGTGCCACCAGCAGTAGGTTAGGGCCCTCCTACAATGAGCAGTTCTTC.

This chain joins TRBV19 and TRBJ2-7; D unresolved. Germline lookup yields CDR1 LNHDA and CDR2 SQIVND (reference sequence). Trimming took off 5 bases at V and 7 bases at J, with 12 bases between the two ends. This CDR3 has 12 amino acids. The CDR3 loop is CASSFSLGEQYF. The CDR3 bases are TGTGCCAGTAGTTTCTCCCTTGGGGAGCAGTACTTC.

The V call is TRBV7-8, the J call TRBJ2-7, with 7 bases that match TRBD1. This CDR3 region has 17 residues. Trimming at V came to 0 bases and at J to 3 bases, leaving 11 bases not matched to a gene. The germline V gene encodes CDR1 SGHVS and CDR2 FQNEAQ. CDR3 nucleotides: TGTGCCAGCAGCTTAGCGGAAGGGGGCTTCTTTTACTACGAGCAGTACTTC. This sequence encodes CASSLAEGGFFYYEQYF.

This chain links TRBV28 with TRBJ1-5; a possible D gene is TRBD1 (6 bases). The CDR3 is 13 residues long. Germline V gives CDR1 MDHEN, CDR2 SYDVKM. V was trimmed by 6 bases and J by 3 bases, leaving 9 bases between them. In DNA, the CDR3 is TGTGCCAGCAGGGACAGTGACAATCAGCCCCAGCATTTT. Its protein is CASRDSDNQPQHF.

V and J are TRBV11-2 and TRBJ2-1; the match to TRBD2 covers 8 bases. The ends lost 2 bases at V and 7 bases at J; junction bases unmatched: 7. From germline, CDR1 is SGHAT and CDR2 FQNNGV. The CDR3 sequence is 15 residues long. This chain's CDR3 is CASSLSREGRNEQFF. In DNA form, the CDR3 reads TGTGCCAGCAGCTTAAGCCGGGAGGGCCGGAATGAGCAGTTCTTC.

This clone came up a few times. This CDR3 is also generated by other DNA sequences in the sample. CDR3 protein: CASSLSPYNEQFF. CDR3 bases: TGTGCCAGCAGTTTAAGTCCATACAATGAGCAGTTCTTC. This sequence joins TRBV27 and TRBJ2-1; D uncertain. Looked up from germline, CDR1 is MNHEY and CDR2 is SMNVEV (reference sequence). The CDR3 length is 13 residues. V was cut by 2 bases and J by 4 bases, with 6 bases left in between.

The chain couples TRBV7-9 to TRBJ1-1, with D perhaps TRBD1 (5 bases). The V end was cut by 5 bases, the J end by 1 base, with 14 bases between. Germline V gene lookup returns CDR1 SEHNR and CDR2 FQNEAQ (reference sequence). The CDR3 length is 15 residues. The CDR3 here is CASSVIGQRNTEAFF. The CDR3, as DNA: TGTGCCAGCAGCGTAATTGGACAACGGAACACTGAAGCTTTCTTT.

The V and J genes are TRBV28 and TRBJ1-2, with TRBD1 matching over 9 bases. The V gene's germline CDR1 is MDHEN and CDR2 SYDVKM. The CDR3 sequence is 15 residues long. The V segment lost 5 bases and the J segment 4 bases; nucleotides outside the gene matches: 8. Written as DNA, the CDR3 is TGTGCCAGCAGTCTTTTACAGGGGGCAAGCTATGGCTACACCTTC. Translating it yields CASSLLQGASYGYTF.

This clone was observed a few times. The chain links TRBV19 to TRBJ1-1; D uncertain. Germline V gene data show CDR1 as LNHDA and CDR2 as SQIVND (reference sequence). The V end was cut by 8 bases, the J end by 2 bases, with 12 bases between. The CDR3 loop spans 13 amino acids. The CDR3 loop reads CASRGPLNTEAFF. CDR3 DNA: TGTGCCAGTCGTGGCCCCCTTAACACTGAAGCTTTCTTT. Using reference TRBV19 and TRBJ1-1 for the parts outside the CDR3, the full variable domain is DGGITQSPKYLFRKEGQNVTLSCEQNLNHDAMYWYRQDPGQGLRLIYYSQIVNDFQKGDIAEGYSVSREKKESFPLTVTSAQKNPTAFYLCASRGPLNTEAFFGQGTRLTVV.

The chain employs TRBV27 and TRBJ2-1, with 10 bases matching TRBD2. The CDR3 runs to 16 residues. In germline, CDR1 is MNHEY, CDR2 SMNVEV (reference sequence). With V trimmed by 3 bases and J by 4 bases, 6 bases remained unmatched. CDR3 in amino acids: CASSFSSGSAYNEQFF. The DNA of the CDR3 is TGTGCCAGCAGTTTCTCTAGCGGGAGTGCGTACAATGAGCAGTTCTTC.